These 18 T cell receptor beta chains were sequenced from one sample in a study of beta chain features in type 1 diabetes. Sequenced material consisted of expressed TCRB transcripts (all of the isolated RNA was reverse transcribed). Sequenced by immunoSEQ multiplex PCR; TCRdb stores in-frame clones only, minus some. The table has approximately 120,000 clones, under 40% seen once. The sequencing sample was made of stem cell memory CD4+ T cells from blood. These receptors came from a woman aged 18-30 years in good health.

In DNA, the CDR3 is TGTGCCAGCAGGACAGGGTTTGGGAGCTCCTACGAGCAGTACTTC. Translated: CASRTGFGSSYEQYF. V is TRBV6-1 and J is TRBJ2-7; 7 bases fit TRBD1. J gave up 0 bases and V 6 bases, and 8 bases lay outside the gene matches. This CDR3 spans 15 amino acids. Germline lookup yields CDR1 MNHNS and CDR2 SASEGT.

This clone was seen only a few times. This chain uses TRBV6-5 with TRBJ2-1; 7 bases agree with TRBD1. Trimming cost V 4 bases and J 8 bases; bases outside gene matches: 8. The CDR3 sequence is 14 residues long. The germline CDR1 and CDR2 sequences are MNHEY and SVGAGI. CDR3: CASSLRGLLHEQFF. CDR3 nucleotides: TGTGCCAGCAGTTTAAGGGGGCTGCTTCATGAGCAGTTCTTC.

The rearrangement joins TRBV10-1 to TRBJ2-3; weak D call: TRBD2 (6 bases). There are 12 residues in the CDR3. Trimming took off 8 bases at V and 0 bases at J, with 6 bases between the two ends. Germline lookup yields CDR1 WNHNN and CDR2 SYGVQD (reference sequence). The CDR3 loop reads CASGTSTDTQYF. CDR3 coding DNA: TGCGCCAGCGGGACTAGCACAGATACGCAGTATTTT.

This clone was detected a few times. The chain recombines TRBV4-2 with TRBJ2-3, with 7 bases fitting TRBD2. The CDR3 contains 17 residues. Germline-derived CDR1 and CDR2 are LGHNA and YNFKEQ. V shed 3 bases and J 5 bases; nucleotides not matched to a gene: 14. DNA of the CDR3: TGTGCCAGCAGCCAGGACCGGAGGGCCCCGGGGGGAGATACGCAGTATTTT. Its translation is CASSQDRRAPGGDTQYF.

The chain joins TRBV28 to TRBJ1-2; D is undetermined. Trimming pared 8 bases from V and 3 bases from J, leaving 4 bases between. This CDR3 has 10 amino acids. Looked up from germline, CDR1 is MDHEN and CDR2 is SYDVKM. DNA for the CDR3: TGTGCCAGCCGAGACTATGGCTACACCTTC. It encodes CASRDYGYTF.

The chain has TRBV27 and TRBJ2-1, with 9 positions matching TRBD2. The junction had 6 bases not matched to a gene; V was cut back by 2 bases and J by 7 bases. This CDR3 has 15 residues. Germline V CDR1 and CDR2: MNHEY, SMNVEV (reference sequence). The CDR3 reads CASSLETSGVNEQFF. CDR3 in DNA: TGTGCCAGCAGTTTAGAGACTAGCGGAGTGAATGAGCAGTTCTTC.

This clone was seen only a few times. V and J are TRBV5-6 and TRBJ2-7, with 7 bases identical to TRBD1. With 4 bases clipped from V and 6 bases from J, the junction kept 19 bases outside the gene matches. This CDR3 is 17 amino acids long. The V gene's germline CDR1 is SGHDT and CDR2 YYEEEE. The DNA for the CDR3 is TGTGCCAGCAGCAGAACAGGGGACCAAACCCGCCGGGGCGAGCAGTACTTC. Amino acids: CASSRTGDQTRRGEQYF.

The rearrangement uses TRBV6-4 and TRBJ1-2; 11 bases fit TRBD1. The germline V gene encodes CDR1 MRHNA and CDR2 SNTAGT. V lost 6 bases and J lost 5; bases outside the gene matches: 2. The CDR3 totals 13 residues. The CDR3 DNA sequence: TGTGCCAGCAGGGGGGACAGGGGGTATGGCTACACCTTC. It yields the protein CASRGDRGYGYTF.

The chain recombines TRBV4-1 with TRBJ2-7, with 9 bases aligning to TRBD1. The V and J ends lost 3 bases and 0 bases, in that order; junction bases with no gene match: 9. Germline V lookup: CDR1 MGHRA, CDR2 YSYEKL. CDR3 length: 17 amino acids. CDR3 nucleotide sequence: TGCGCCAGCAGCCATGGGACCCCGGGACAGGGCTCCTACGAGCAGTACTTC. Protein sequence: CASSHGTPGQGSYEQYF.

The chain joins TRBV7-6 to TRBJ2-5; D is uncertain. Germline V lookup: CDR1 SGHVS, CDR2 FNYEAQ. CDR3 length: 14 residues. Trimming removed 2 bases from V and 5 bases from J, with 12 bases in between. DNA of the CDR3: TGTGCCAGCAGCTTATACGGTCAACGGGAGACCCAGTACTTC. It encodes CASSLYGQRETQYF.

J is TRBJ2-2 and V is TRBV7-8, with TRBD1 as a possible D gene (5 bases). Trimming stripped 3 bases from V and 6 bases from J, with 8 bases between. The CDR3 consists of 13 residues. Germline lookup yields CDR1 SGHVS and CDR2 FQNEAQ. This chain's CDR3 is CASSLQGAGELFF. CDR3 nucleotide sequence: TGTGCCAGCAGCTTGCAGGGCGCCGGGGAGCTGTTTTTT.

The J gene is TRBJ2-7, the V gene TRBV27; 7 nucleotides align to TRBD1. The V segment lost 7 bases and the J segment 2 bases; nucleotides outside the gene matches: 14. CDR1 is MNHEY and CDR2 is SMNVEV in the germline V gene (reference sequence). The CDR3 extends over 16 amino acids. CDR3 sequence: CASKQVGGARTYEQYF. CDR3 bases: TGTGCCAGCAAACAAGTAGGGGGCGCACGGACCTACGAGCAGTACTTC.

The chain carries TRBV7-2 and TRBJ1-2; 8 bases match TRBD1. Per the germline V gene, CDR1 is SGHTA and CDR2 is FQGNSA. This CDR3 contains 16 residues. Trimming removed 6 bases from V and 7 bases from J; junction bases left unmatched: 16. The CDR3 sequence: CASRSGQGAPHLGYTF. Here the CDR3 DNA reads TGTGCCAGCAGATCCGGACAGGGAGCACCGCATCTTGGCTACACCTTC.

V gene TRBV2 combines with J gene TRBJ2-2; a weak D match, TRBD1 (6 bases). Per the germline V gene, CDR1 is SNHLY and CDR2 is FYNNEI. The V end lost 6 bases, the J end lost 9 bases, and 17 bases lay between the germline ends. The CDR3 runs 14 residues. CDR3 protein: CASRNRVGTRELFF. The CDR3 DNA is TGTGCCAGCAGGAACAGGGTTGGTACCCGGGAGCTGTTTTTT.

This chain uses TRBV6-6 with TRBJ1-5; D perhaps matches TRBD1 (5 bases). This CDR3 is 16 amino acids long. V was shortened by 0 bases and J by 2 bases, with 11 bases between the two germline ends. CDR1 is MNHNY, CDR2 SVGAGI, per germline (reference sequence). The CDR3 reads CASSYSRGRGNQPQHF. Here the CDR3 DNA reads TGTGCCAGCAGTTACTCAAGGGGCAGGGGCAATCAGCCCCAGCATTTT.

This clone was counted only a few times. The chain has TRBV7-8 and TRBJ2-7, with 9 nucleotides matching TRBD2. With 4 bases clipped from V and 6 bases from J, the junction kept 7 bases outside the gene matches. Germline CDR1 SGHVS, CDR2 FQNEAQ. There are 14 residues in the CDR3. CDR3 region: CASSWLAGEGEQYF. CDR3 sequence (DNA): TGTGCCAGCAGCTGGTTAGCGGGAGAAGGCGAGCAGTACTTC.

This chain joins TRBV7-9 and TRBJ2-4; 12 nucleotides agree with TRBD1. V shed 1 base, J shed 7 bases, and the junction held 5 bases outside the gene matches. CDR1 and CDR2 from the germline V gene are SEHNR and FQNEAQ (reference sequence). The CDR3 length is 16 residues. The DNA of the CDR3 is TGTGCCAGCAGCTTAGACCCGGGACAGGGGGCTAACATTCAGTACTTC. It codes for CASSLDPGQGANIQYF.

This clone has only one observation. This chain uses TRBV19 with TRBJ1-1; D is uncertain. V lost 5 bases to trimming and J lost 0 bases, with 7 bases between them. Germline V gene sequence: CDR1 LNHDA, CDR2 SQIVND (reference sequence). CDR3 length equals 13 residues. The CDR3 spells CASSVQMNTEAFF. DNA of the CDR3: TGTGCCAGTAGTGTTCAGATGAACACTGAAGCTTTCTTT.